This T cell receptor beta chain was recorded in a study of Ad26.COV2.S vaccination and SARS-CoV-2 variants (dated by TCRdb to the early 2020s). Describing the broader study: Vaccine-arm donors came from COV1001, a multicentre, randomized, double-blind, placebo-controlled phase I-IIa trial of Ad26.COV2.S in healthy adults. Ad26.COV2.S was given intramuscularly at 5x10^10 or 1x10^11 viral particles, as a single shot or as two shots 56 days apart. TCRbeta repertoire sequencing served as the tool for gauging how specific and how broad the SARS-CoV-2-reactive T cell receptors were following Ad26.COV2.S vaccination. The TCR-sequenced set comprised about 30 samples: approximately 19 Ad26.COV2.S vaccine recipients, 5 placebo recipients and 8 SARS-CoV-2 convalescent individuals. Trial participants were randomized into five groups of five, in which low-dose or high-dose Ad26.COV2.S was given once or twice, or placebo was given on both occasions. Blinding of investigators to trial group allocation was maintained during experiments and outcome assessment.

Note on this clone: Its cognate antigen has yet to be identified. No qualities accompany the bases; no much larger clone lies one base away.

The treatment or condition label for this specimen denotes: 19 received Ad26.COV2.S at low or high dose, single or two shots; about 5 received placebo; per-sample allocation not given. Repertoires of vaccine and placebo recipients were sequenced from samples collected on day 63 after the first injection. Cohort 1b enrolled 25 to 30 adults aged 18-55 years at a single site in Boston, USA, between 29 July and 7 August 2020. As a vaccine, Ad26.COV2.S was a replication-incompetent adenovirus type 26 vector that expressed a prefusion-stabilized SARS-CoV-2 spike protein derived from the original Wuhan strain. There are 14 amino acids in the CDR3, from cysteine to phenylalanine inclusive. Here the CDR3 DNA is all that survives: 42 bases in frame from base 1. The germline V gene (reference sequence) provides CDR1 SGHNT and CDR2 YYREEE. At the junction V is shortened by 0 bases and J by 5 bases; bases outside the gene matches: 1.

The immunoSEQ Assay was used to sequence TCRbeta CDR3 regions. After extraction, genomic DNA underwent amplification by bias-controlled multiplex PCR, followed by high-throughput sequencing. Turning to the authors' computational methods: To quantify the absolute abundance of every unique TCRbeta CDR3 region, sequences were collapsed and filtered. Usable DNA was measured by amplifying reference genes present in all nucleated cells, and TCRbeta template counts were normalized to that usable DNA to estimate T cell fraction. Repertoire TCRs were annotated as SARS-CoV-2-specific when V gene, CDR3 amino acid sequence and J gene were exactly matched to a known reactive TCR set. The reference SARS-CoV-2 TCR set was obtained from MIRA and was filtered for enrichment in COVID-19-positive ImmuneCODE repertoires, whereby public or cross-reactive TCRs were removed. Using the MIRA antigens, annotated TCRs were further analysed by specific ORF or by position within an ORF. Breadth was defined as the number of annotated unique rearrangements divided by the total number of unique productive rearrangements, and depth was defined as the summed frequency of the annotated unique rearrangements. TCR breadth was compared between groups using two-sided Wilcoxon rank-sum tests. Here the immuneACCESS table is served through TCRdb, limited to in-frame sequences with V and J called. Missing clones are a known gap in these copies; in checked studies unresolved V genes cover under half, and the rest lacks a known reason. The V and J calls and the clone size are those of that table, but D and trimming were determined from the DNA. The sample records about 350,000 clones, roughly 90% of which are singletons. About 6.4% of the sample goes to the ten largest clones.

What the research found in general, with its limitations: After vaccination, spike-specific CD8+ and CD4+ T cell responses were reported to show substantial breadth. The study was not powered for comparison of responses between vaccine doses or regimens. It was noted by the authors that total T cell responses may have been underestimated by the TCR breadth and depth analyses. Compared with placebo recipients, Ad26.COV2.S recipients showed higher spike-specific TCR breadth (P = 0.0014). Vaccine and placebo recipients had similar non-spike TCR breadth, a finding consistent with the vaccine containing only spike.

The sequence was obtained from a person aged 18-60 years who received the Ad26.COV2.S COVID-19 vaccine or a placebo. Sequenced material: peripheral blood, taken in a trial of Ad26.COV2.S vaccine versus placebo. The chain employs TRBV5-4 and TRBJ2-1, with 8 middle bases fitting TRBD1. The nucleotides are TGTGCCAGCAGCTTGGCGACAGGGGACAATGAGCAGTTCTTC. It translates as CASSLATGDNEQFF.